A single sample gave rise to the 24 T cell receptor beta chains below, sequenced in a study of regulatory T cells in long-lasting Graves disease. The sample's time point: persistent/refractory GD, antithyroid drugs over 5 years with positive TRAb. Preparation of the TCR library used RNA extracted from PBMCs. Combining iRepertoire HTBI primers with Arm-PCR of CDR3 regions, the authors built TCR beta libraries. TCRdb independently ran MiXCR on the multiplex PCR reads; one entry per CDR3 protein. The data contain 350,000 to 450,000 distinct CDR3 sequences, roughly a fifth of them seen just once; the ten biggest clones take up approximately 14%. Material: peripheral blood mononuclear cells (PBMCs), obtained when the disease was refractory, from a patient treated with antithyroid drugs. Receptors originate from a female donor with Graves disease.

There are a few counts of this clonotype. The chain links TRBV20-1 to TRBJ2-4; tentative D call: TRBD2 (5 bases). The CDR3 runs to 14 residues. V lost 3 bases, J lost 2 bases, and 11 bases lay in between. The germline CDR1 and CDR2 sequences are DFQATT and SNEGSKA (reference sequence). The CDR3 DNA reads TGCAGTGCTAGCGGAGAGGGCCCCAAAAACATTCAGTACTTC. This encodes CSASGEGPKNIQYF.

This chain links TRBV7-2 with TRBJ2-2; 10 nucleotides align to TRBD1. This CDR3 comprises 16 residues. The V gene's germline CDR1 is SGHTA and CDR2 FQGNSA. V was clipped by 4 bases and J by 7 bases; unmatched bases: 9. The DNA for the CDR3 is TGTGCCAGCAGCTGGGGCGGGACAGGGGCTCGCGGGGAGCTGTTTTTT. Protein sequence: CASSWGGTGARGELFF.

This clonotype occurred a few times. The gene calls are TRBV5-4 and TRBJ2-5, with D uncertain. Trimming pared 3 bases from V and 7 bases from J, leaving 16 bases between. Germline V gives CDR1 SGHNT, CDR2 YYREEE (reference sequence). The CDR3 is made up of 14 amino acids. Written as DNA, the CDR3 is TGTGCCAGCAGCTCCTCTGATCCCCCCACGACCCAGTACTTC. Amino acid sequence: CASSSSDPPTTQYF.

This clonotype was seen a handful of times. This chain links TRBV6-2 or TRBV6-3 with TRBJ1-1; no reliable D call. Germline V gene sequence: CDR1 MNHEY, CDR2 SVGEGT. This CDR3 has 13 amino acids. V was pared by 11 bases and J by 0 bases, with 13 bases between. The CDR3 nucleotides are TGTGCCTTGTCAGCTCTAATGAACACTGAAGCTTTCTTT. This gives the protein CALSALMNTEAFF.

A few counts support this clonotype. The chain has TRBV6-5 and TRBJ2-7, with TRBD2 matching 10 bases. The CDR3 has 14 amino acids. The V gene end was trimmed by 2 bases and the J gene end by 3 bases; junction bases not matched to a gene: 1. From germline, CDR1 is MNHEY and CDR2 SVGAGI. In nucleotides, the CDR3 is TGTGCCAGCAGTTACAGCGGGGGGGTCTACGAGCAGTACTTC. Translating gives CASSYSGGVYEQYF.

There are many counts of this clonotype. The rearrangement joins TRBV28 to TRBJ2-5; a possible D gene is TRBD2 (5 bases). The germline V gene encodes CDR1 MDHEN and CDR2 SYDVKM. V shed 7 bases and J shed 3 bases, with 15 bases lying between them. The CDR3 consists of 14 residues. The CDR3 nucleotides read TGTGCCAGCACCAGAAGTGGGAGCGAAGAGACCCAGTACTTC. It is translated as CASTRSGSEETQYF.

Comment on this clonotype: A single base is all that separates this from a far larger clone, so a read error is likely. V usage is TRBV12-3 or TRBV12-4 and J usage is TRBJ1-1; 9 bases are a match to TRBD1. The CDR3 runs 15 residues. For the CDR3, the DNA is TGTGCCAGCAGCCTACCAGGACAGGGGAACACTGAAGCTTCCTTT. Translated, it gives CASSLPGQGNTEASF.

This clonotype was counted between two and nine times. The V and J genes are TRBV19 and TRBJ2-7; 11 nucleotides agree with TRBD2. Germline values: CDR1 LNHDA, CDR2 SQIVND (reference sequence). The CDR3 contains 15 residues. The trim removed 5 bases at V and 3 bases at J, leaving 6 bases unmatched. The CDR3 DNA follows: TGTGCCAGTAGTCTTGGGACTAGCGGAGGCTACGAGCAGTACTTC. Encoded protein: CASSLGTSGGYEQYF. Combining the CDR3 with reference TRBV19 and TRBJ2-7 gives the whole variable domain DGGITQSPKYLFRKEGQNVTLSCEQNLNHDAMYWYRQDPGQGLRLIYYSQIVNDFQKGDIAEGYSVSREKKESFPLTVTSAQKNPTAFYLCASSLGTSGGYEQYFGPGTRLTVT.

To note about this clonotype: One end of the junction is discordant with germline, which a read error may explain. The V and J genes are TRBV5-8 and TRBJ1-4, with TRBD1 matching over 7 bases. CDR1 and CDR2 (germline): SGHTS, YDEGEE. The CDR3 runs to 15 residues. The CDR3 nucleotides read TGTGCCAGCAGCATGGCAGGGGGAGAAAATGAAAAACTGTCTTTT. It is translated as CASSMAGGENEKLSF.

This clonotype showed up many times. The chain uses TRBV6-9 and TRBJ2-5, with 10 nucleotides matching TRBD1. The V segment lost 3 bases and the J segment 2 bases; nucleotides outside the gene matches: 9. CDR3 length equals 17 residues. Germline CDR1 and CDR2: MNHGY and SVAAGI. Here the CDR3 reads CASSYDRWTGGQETQYF. The CDR3 coding sequence is TGTGCCAGCAGTTACGACCGATGGACAGGGGGTCAAGAGACCCAGTACTTC.

This clonotype occurred many times. The V gene is TRBV28, the J gene TRBJ2-7, with 8 bases that match TRBD1. The CDR3 runs to 14 residues. Germline V gene lookup returns CDR1 MDHEN and CDR2 SYDVKM. With 11 bases clipped from V and 4 bases from J, the junction kept 13 bases outside the gene matches. In DNA form, the CDR3 reads TGTGCCCCCCCGACCCCAGGGGGCCCGTACGAGCAGTACTTC. Protein sequence: CAPPTPGGPYEQYF. The whole variable domain, remainder taken from reference TRBV28 and TRBJ2-7, is DVKVTQSSRYLVKRTGEKVFLECVQDMDHENMFWYRQDPGLGLRLIYFSYDVKMKEKGDIPEGYSVSREKKERFSLILESASTNQTSMYLCAPPTPGGPYEQYFGPGTRLTVT.

This clonotype was seen repeatedly, ten times or more. This rearrangement joins TRBV2 to TRBJ2-5; TRBD2 matches 13 bases. The trim removed 6 bases at V and 5 bases at J, leaving 9 bases unmatched. This CDR3 comprises 16 residues. Germline values: CDR1 SNHLY, CDR2 FYNNEI. CDR3 residues: CASRGLAGQPVETQYF. DNA of the CDR3: TGTGCCAGCAGGGGACTAGCGGGACAGCCAGTCGAGACCCAGTACTTC.

In its sample, this clonotype was seen a few times. The chain carries TRBV20-1 and TRBJ2-2, with a weak D call TRBD2 (6 bases). In germline, CDR1 is DFQATT, CDR2 SNEGSKA (reference sequence). V was cut by 5 bases and J by 0 bases, with 10 bases left in between. The CDR3 runs 14 residues. The CDR3: CSAHGGTNTGELFF. In DNA, the CDR3 is TGCAGTGCTCACGGGGGAACGAACACCGGGGAGCTGTTTTTT.

Note on this clonotype: Just one base apart from a much larger clone, this may be a read error. The chain links TRBV20-1 to TRBJ2-7; D perhaps matches TRBD1 (6 bases). The CDR3 is made up of 14 amino acids. CDR1 and CDR2 from the germline V gene are DFQATT and SNEGSKA (reference sequence). CDR3: CSAEQGPSSCEQYF. CDR3 coding DNA: TGCAGTGCTGAACAGGGCCCGAGCTCCTGCGAGCAGTACTTC.

This clonotype has a count of ten or more. The V and J genes are TRBV27 and TRBJ2-7; D tentatively fits TRBD1 or TRBD2 (5 bases each). There are 15 residues in the CDR3. CDR1 is MNHEY, CDR2 SMNVEV, per germline (reference sequence). The V and J ends lost 5 bases and 2 bases respectively, with 16 bases between them. The CDR3: CASSNRDRWTYEQYF. CDR3 in DNA: TGTGCCAGCAGTAACCGGGACCGATGGACCTACGAGCAGTACTTC.

This clonotype was counted many times. The chain combines TRBV7-8 with TRBJ2-7, with TRBD2 matching 8 bases. V gave up 4 bases and J gave up 2 bases; unmatched junction bases: 7. The V gene's germline CDR1 is SGHVS and CDR2 FQNEAQ. This CDR3 contains 15 residues. CDR3 in amino acids: CASSSSGSSAYEQYF. CDR3 DNA: TGTGCCAGCAGCTCGAGCGGGAGCTCGGCCTACGAGCAGTACTTC.

This clonotype was recorded at least ten times. J is TRBJ2-5 and V is TRBV20-1; 13 nucleotides match TRBD2. Trimming took 5 bases from V and 5 from J; bases not matched to a gene: 5. Germline CDR1 DFQATT, CDR2 SNEGSKA (reference sequence). CDR3 length: 14 residues. The CDR3 DNA follows: TGCAGTGCTTCGGGACTAGCGGGGCGGGAGACCCAGTACTTC. This codes for CSASGLAGRETQYF.

Concerning this clonotype: A read error may explain this, as a much larger clone is one base away. This chain connects TRBV30 to TRBJ2-5; either TRBD1 or TRBD2 may supply D (5 bases each). Germline V lookup: CDR1 GTSNPN, CDR2 SVGIG (reference sequence). This CDR3 region has 13 residues. V dropped 1 base and J dropped 4 bases, with 10 bases sitting between them. The CDR3 DNA reads as TGTGCCTGGAGTGGAAATGGGGGAGAGACCCAGTACTTC. This translates into CAWSGNGGETQYF.

This clonotype was seen many times. V and J are TRBV28 and TRBJ2-5; tentatively, D is TRBD1 (6 bases). The CDR3 contains 13 residues. From germline, CDR1 is MDHEN and CDR2 SYDVKM. V shed 5 bases and J shed 3 bases, with 10 bases lying between them. CDR3 sequence reads: CASSPHREETQYF. CDR3 DNA: TGTGCCAGCAGTCCGCACAGGGAAGAGACCCAGTACTTC.

Ten or more counts support this clonotype. The rearrangement links TRBV28 to TRBJ1-1, with unresolved D. Trimming pared 2 bases from V and 5 bases from J, leaving 9 bases between. Germline V gene lookup returns CDR1 MDHEN and CDR2 SYDVKM. The CDR3 covers 13 residues. CDR3 sequence: CASSLDWVTEAFF. For the CDR3, the DNA is TGTGCCAGCAGTTTAGATTGGGTAACTGAAGCTTTCTTT.

This clonotype was counted a few times. V gene TRBV5-5 combines with J gene TRBJ2-2; 7 nucleotides match TRBD2. Germline trimming cut 4 bases from V and 3 bases from J; bases unmatched to any gene: 9. This CDR3 spans 16 amino acids. Germline CDR1 SGHKS, CDR2 YYEKEE (reference sequence). The CDR3 sequence: CASSLGASGDTGELFF. The DNA for the CDR3 is TGTGCCAGCAGCCTGGGCGCGAGCGGGGACACCGGGGAGCTGTTTTTT.

This clonotype came up many times. The CDR3 here is CASSEGGSSQETQYF. In DNA form, the CDR3 reads TGTGCCAGCAGTGAAGGGGGTTCCTCCCAAGAGACCCAGTACTTC. V and J are TRBV6-1 and TRBJ2-5; D remains unclear. The CDR3 runs 15 residues. V was trimmed by 1 base and J by 1 base, leaving 10 bases between them. Germline CDR1 reads MNHNS; CDR2 reads SASEGT.

This clonotype was observed many times. This rearrangement joins TRBV10-1 to TRBJ2-5; 7 bases are shared with TRBD2. The germline V gene has CDR1 WNHNN and CDR2 SYGVQD (reference sequence). CDR3 length: 14 amino acids. The ends lost 2 bases at V and 5 bases at J; junction bases unmatched: 5. The CDR3 sequence is CASSEGTTGETQYF. In DNA form, the CDR3 reads TGCGCCAGCAGTGAGGGGACTACCGGTGAGACCCAGTACTTC.

This clonotype came up many times. DNA for the CDR3: TGTGCCAGCAGCTTAGGCCTAGCGGCTTACCAAGAGACCCAGTACTTC. Protein sequence: CASSLGLAAYQETQYF. The gene calls are TRBV7-2 and TRBJ2-5, with 7 bases matching TRBD2. Germline assignment: CDR1 SGHTA and CDR2 FQGNSA. This CDR3 contains 16 residues. Losses at the gene ends were 1 base for V and 0 bases for J; bases not matched to a gene: 5.